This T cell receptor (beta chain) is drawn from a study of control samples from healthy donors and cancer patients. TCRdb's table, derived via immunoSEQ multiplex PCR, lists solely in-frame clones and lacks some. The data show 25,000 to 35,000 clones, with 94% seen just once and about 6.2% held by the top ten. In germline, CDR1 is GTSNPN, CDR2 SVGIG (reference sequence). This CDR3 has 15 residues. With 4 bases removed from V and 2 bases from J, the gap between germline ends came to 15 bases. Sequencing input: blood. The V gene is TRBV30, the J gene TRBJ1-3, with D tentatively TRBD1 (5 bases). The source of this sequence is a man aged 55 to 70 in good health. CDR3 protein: CAWTPGIAPGNTIYF. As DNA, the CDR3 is TGTGCCTGGACCCCAGGGATCGCCCCTGGAAACACCATATATTTT.